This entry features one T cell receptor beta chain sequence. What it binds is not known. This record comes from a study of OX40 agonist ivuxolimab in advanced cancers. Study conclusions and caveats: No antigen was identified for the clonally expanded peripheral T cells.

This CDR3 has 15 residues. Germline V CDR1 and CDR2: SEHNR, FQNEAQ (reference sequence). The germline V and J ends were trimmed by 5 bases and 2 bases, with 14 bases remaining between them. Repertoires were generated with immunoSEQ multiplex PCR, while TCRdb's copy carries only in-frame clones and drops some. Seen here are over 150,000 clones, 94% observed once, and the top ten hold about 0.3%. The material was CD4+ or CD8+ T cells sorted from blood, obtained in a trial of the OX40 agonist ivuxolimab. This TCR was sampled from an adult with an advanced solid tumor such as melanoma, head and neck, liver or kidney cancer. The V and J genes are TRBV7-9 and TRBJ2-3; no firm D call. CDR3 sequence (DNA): TGTGCCAGCAGCGTACAGTGGACCTTCACAGATACGCAGTATTTT. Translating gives CASSVQWTFTDTQYF.